Given below is one T cell receptor (beta chain) in context. No antigen is known for it. TCRdb passed the 5' RACE reads through MiXCR, listing each CDR3 protein once. The sample holds about 630,000 distinct CDR3 sequences; 9% to 15% are singletons and the top ten take about 15%. Germline assignment: CDR1 LNHNV and CDR2 YYDKDF (reference sequence). V lost 3 bases and J lost 7, with 12 bases in between. The CDR3 sequence is 14 residues long. The data were obtained in a study of T cells after yellow fever vaccination. Study-wide findings and caveats: The secondary T-cell response peaked on day 5, not day 15, but was weaker.

This sequence originates from a man aged 30-40 years who received the YFV17D yellow fever vaccine. The input for sequencing was PBMCs, taken on the day of the yellow fever booster vaccination. This rearrangement joins TRBV15 to TRBJ2-2; D possibly corresponds to TRBD2 (6 bases). The DNA for the CDR3 is TGTGCCACCAGCAGGGGAGGAGCCGTCGGGGAGCTGTTTTTT. It encodes CATSRGGAVGELFF.